The sequence of this T cell receptor (beta chain) was determined in a study of patients and donors after allogeneic stem cell transplantation. This clonotype was seen only a few times. TCRdb processed the RT-PCR reads anew with MiXCR; each CDR3 protein has one entry. The sample holds 98,000 or so distinct CDR3 sequences, 35% seen once. The sequence derives from a human donor who was either an allogeneic HSCT recipient or a stem cell or donor lymphocyte infusion donor (not recorded which). It is not recorded whose cells these are; they may come from a transplant donor. Sequenced: blood, either unsorted or a sorted T cell fraction (not recorded which).

CDR3 protein: CASSNGQGENQPQHF. Here the CDR3 DNA reads TGTGCCAGCAGTAACGGACAGGGCGAGAACCAGCCCCAGCATTTT. The chain joins TRBV6-2 or TRBV6-3 to TRBJ1-5; 8 nucleotides match TRBD1. Trimming took 5 bases from V and 7 from J; bases not matched to a gene: 10. CDR1 and CDR2 from the germline V gene are MNHEY and SVGEGT. The CDR3 covers 15 residues.